The clone carrying this T cell receptor (beta chain) was recorded many times. Its specificity is unknown. These data belong to a study of early T cells in non-severe SARS-CoV-2 infection. Looking at the study overall: Sequenced bulk RNA came from whole blood that was unsorted, and chains were unpaired.

Tagging with unique molecular identifiers was applied to individual cDNA molecules. A single record per CDR3 protein comes from TCRdb applying MiXCR to the 5' RACE reads. The table includes tens of thousands of distinct CDR3 sequences, 9.5% to 10% detected once. Study observations and caveats: Using VDJdb, the matching emphasized anti-spike CD8 responses while missing private and CD4 specificities.

The sample taken for sequencing was whole blood. This clonotype was sampled from an adult who was a healthcare worker with PCR-confirmed SARS-CoV-2 infection or an uninfected control (not recorded which).

The CDR3 DNA reads TGTGCCAGCAGCCCCGAGCCGTGGCAGCCCCAGCATTTT. It translates to CASSPEPWQPQHF. The chain recombines TRBV7-2 with TRBJ1-5; D is unclear. CDR3 size: 13 residues. V lost 5 bases and J 7 bases, leaving 12 bases between the germline ends. Germline assignment: CDR1 SGHTA and CDR2 FQGNSA.